This T cell receptor (beta chain) was retrieved from a study of T cells in Graves' hyperthyroidism and ophthalmopathy. Study results and limitations: Clonotypes that were expanded in thyroid above 0.001 mostly appeared in blood too.

The CDR3 is made up of 12 amino acids. V was shortened by 5 bases and J by 6 bases, with 10 bases between the two germline ends. Per the germline V gene, CDR1 is SEHNR and CDR2 is FQNEAQ (reference sequence). For this clonotype: The antigen remains undetermined.

The investigators amplified TCR beta CDR3 regions from RNA transcripts. When the TCR CDR3 underwent first-round RT-PCR, the HTBI primer set was used. TCRdb re-called the multiplex PCR reads with MiXCR, one entry per CDR3 protein. The data hold about 500,000 distinct CDR3 sequences, with roughly 45% observed a single time. The sequencing sample was made of peripheral blood or thyroid tissue (not recorded which). This sequence was found in an adult woman with Graves' disease, either hyperthyroidism or ophthalmopathy (not recorded which). The V gene is TRBV7-9, the J gene TRBJ1-1; D is possibly TRBD1 (5 bases). The CDR3 region has the DNA TGTGCCAGCAGCATTGGGACCTCTGAAGCTTTCTTT. It translates to CASSIGTSEAFF.